This T cell receptor beta chain was found in a study of cytomegalovirus exposure and HLA in healthy donors. There are 12 residues in the CDR3. Per the germline V gene, CDR1 is SGHAT and CDR2 is FQNNGV. The V gene end was trimmed by 5 bases and the J gene end by 12 bases; junction bases not matched to a gene: 7. This clone occurred a few times. Researchers ran the PCR with 60 Vbeta and 13 Jbeta primers. TCRdb's table, derived via immunoSEQ multiplex PCR, lists solely in-frame clones and lacks some. The repertoire holds some 180,000 clones, with 12% as singletons. This TCR was recovered from a man aged 45-65 years in good health and CMV-seropositive. This chain connects TRBV11-2 to TRBJ2-4, with TRBD1 matching 7 bases. The sequencing input was PBMCs. The CDR3 sequence: CASSIGTVTQYF. The CDR3 nucleotides are TGTGCCAGCAGCATCGGGACAGTGACTCAGTACTTC.